This TCR beta chain was recovered during a study of identifying expanded T cells in peripheral blood. Repertoires were generated with immunoSEQ multiplex PCR, while TCRdb's copy carries only in-frame clones and drops some. Of over 75,000 clones listed, around 89% are singletons. This CDR3 comprises 15 residues. Looked up from germline, CDR1 is SGDLS and CDR2 is YYNGEE. Unmatched junction bases numbered 0, after V lost 0 bases and J lost 3 bases. This chain connects TRBV9 to TRBJ1-4; 9 bases are shared with TRBD1. The receptor was isolated from a person aged 18 to 70 in good health. Source material: blood. The CDR3 nucleotides are TGTGCCAGCAGCGTAGGGACAGGGGCTAATGAAAAACTGTTTTTT. Protein product: CASSVGTGANEKLFF.